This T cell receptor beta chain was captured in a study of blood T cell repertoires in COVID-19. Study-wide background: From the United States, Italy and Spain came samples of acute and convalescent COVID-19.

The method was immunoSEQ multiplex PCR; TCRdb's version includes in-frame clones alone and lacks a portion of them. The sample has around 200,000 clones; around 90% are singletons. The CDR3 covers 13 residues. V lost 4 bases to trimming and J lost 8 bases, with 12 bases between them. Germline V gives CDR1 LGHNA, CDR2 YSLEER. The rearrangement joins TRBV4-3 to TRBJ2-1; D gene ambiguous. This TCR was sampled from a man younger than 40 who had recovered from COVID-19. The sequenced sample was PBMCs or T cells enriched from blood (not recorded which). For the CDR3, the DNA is TGCGCCAGCAGCCCCGAGATTCGGTATGAGCAGTTCTTC. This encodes CASSPEIRYEQFF.